The rows below give T cell receptor beta chains drawn from one sample of a study of CD8 T cells in ankylosing spondylitis. TCRdb independently ran MiXCR on the 5' RACE reads; one entry per CDR3 protein. The sample has 500,000 to 550,000 distinct CDR3 sequences, 9.5% to 15% seen once. What was sequenced was blood, either unsorted or a sorted T cell fraction (not recorded which). Receptors were obtained from a male donor with ankylosing spondylitis. CDR3s include the opening cysteine and the closing phenylalanine or tryptophan. The order of the fields is clone size, V gene, CDR3 length, J gene, D gene, CDR3 protein, CDR3 DNA. D genes are given only for firm matches. For some rows the clone size is stated as once, few or many, or as a class when expanded; others skip it.

>many|TRBV29-1|13|TRBJ1-5|TRBD1
CSVRTGLNQPQHF
TGCAGCGTACGGACAGGTCTTAATCAGCCCCAGCATTTT
>once|TRBV30|11|TRBJ1-2|-
CAWSSSGGYTF
TGTGCCTGGTCATCGAGCGGTGGCTACACCTTC
>-|TRBV7-2|17|TRBJ1-4|TRBD1
CASSLGGQLSANEKLFF
TGTGCCAGCAGCTTAGGGGGACAGCTTTCGGCTAATGAAAAACTGTTTTTT
>few|TRBV5-1|14|TRBJ2-7|TRBD2
CASSPGLAGEEQYF
TGCGCCAGCAGCCCGGGACTAGCGGGAGAAGAGCAGTACTTC
>few|TRBV4-1|17|TRBJ2-3|TRBD2
CASSQDLAGGPRDTQYF
TGCGCCAGCAGCCAAGATCTAGCGGGAGGGCCAAGAGATACGCAGTATTTT
>-|TRBV21-1|19|TRBJ2-5|-
CASSKTERPKPSYQETQYF
TGTGCCAGCAGCAAGACAGAGAGACCGAAGCCCTCGTACCAAGAGACCCAGTACTTC
>few|TRBV27|13|TRBJ2-3|TRBD2
CASSPGGPDTQYF
TGTGCCAGCAGCCCGGGGGGGCCAGATACGCAGTATTTT
>few|TRBV6-5|15|TRBJ1-1|-
CASSFRGEGTTEAFF
TGTGCCAGCAGTTTCCGGGGCGAGGGAACCACTGAAGCTTTCTTT
>-|TRBV7-2|13|TRBJ2-3|TRBD2
CASSSWTRNTQYF
TGTGCCAGCAGCTCCTGGACTAGGAATACGCAGTATTTT
>-|TRBV12-3/TRBV12-4|14|TRBJ1-4|-
CASSLWAENVKLFF
TGTGCCAGCAGTTTATGGGCAGAAAATGTAAAACTGTTTTTT
>few|TRBV25-1|16|TRBJ1-2|TRBD1
CASVENTGTGGHGYTF
TGTGCCAGCGTAGAGAATACCGGGACAGGGGGCCATGGCTACACCTTC
>few|TRBV29-1|14|TRBJ2-3|-
CSVIRTPGADTQYF
TGCAGCGTGATTCGCACCCCGGGAGCAGATACGCAGTATTTT
>-|TRBV12-3/TRBV12-4|12|TRBJ2-1|TRBD2
CASRGGPGEQFF
TGTGCCAGCAGGGGAGGGCCGGGTGAGCAGTTCTTC
>few|TRBV20-1|11|TRBJ1-1|-
CSAQMNTEAFF
TGCAGTGCCCAAATGAACACTGAAGCTTTCTTT
>-|TRBV10-3|16|TRBJ2-1|-
CAISESSAGSYNEQFF
TGTGCCATCAGTGAGTCTTCAGCGGGCTCCTACAATGAGCAGTTCTTC
>many|TRBV7-9|14|TRBJ1-1|-
CASSFRSVPLTAFF
TGTGCCAGCAGCTTTCGATCGGTACCTCTGACAGCTTTCTTT
>-|TRBV27|14|TRBJ2-1|TRBD2
CASSRLATYNEQFF
TGTGCCAGCAGCCGACTAGCCACCTACAATGAGCAGTTCTTC
>many|TRBV15|16|TRBJ2-1|TRBD2
CATSSFERDPYNEQFF
TGTGCCACCAGCTCATTTGAGCGGGACCCCTACAATGAGCAGTTCTTC
>few|TRBV6-6|13|TRBJ1-1|-
CASSYRDVTEAFF
TGTGCCAGCAGTTACAGGGACGTCACTGAAGCTTTCTTT
>-|TRBV7-9|17|TRBJ2-1|-
CASSYTLRAASYNEQFF
TGTGCCAGCAGCTATACCCTTCGGGCGGCCTCCTACAATGAGCAGTTCTTC
>few|TRBV18|16|TRBJ1-1|-
CASSPLQGARFSEAFF
TGTGCCAGCTCACCTCTTCAAGGGGCCAGATTCAGTGAAGCTTTCTTT
>many|TRBV7-9|16|TRBJ2-1|TRBD1
CASSLTPGQGNNEQFF
TGTGCCAGCAGCTTAACTCCGGGACAGGGTAACAATGAGCAGTTCTTC
>-|TRBV4-2|15|TRBJ1-6|TRBD1
CASSHPGQGDSPLHF
TGTGCCAGCAGCCATCCGGGACAGGGCGATTCACCCCTCCACTTT
>-|TRBV3-1|15|TRBJ1-4|-
CASSQEGTVNEKLFF
TGTGCCAGCAGCCAAGAAGGAACAGTTAATGAAAAACTGTTTTTT